In this sample, the clone carrying this T cell receptor (beta chain) turned up once. Its specificity is not known. V shed 3 bases and J shed 10 bases, with 17 bases lying between them. CDR3 length equals 14 residues. Per germline, CDR1 SGDLS and CDR2 YYNGEE. This specimen belongs to a study of shared clonotypes between healthy human individuals. Naive-designated CD8 cells lacked CD45RO, were positively enriched for CCR7, and omitted terminally differentiated effector memory CD45RA+ cells. General observations from the study: Investigators expected sequencing depth to affect clonotype sharing among donors. Several donors had 5% to 6.5% of their naive CD4 clonotypes in common.

Assay execution proceeded at the deep level. Sorted-subset replicate PCR reactions contained about 200 ng DNA, corresponding to 29,000 or so T cell genomes. The table came from immunoSEQ multiplex PCR; TCRdb's copy has only in-frame clones and leaves some out. The sample carries roughly 2.1 million clones, 93% recorded once. This clonotype originated in a man aged 18-30 years in good health. Some clones in this sample may be carry-over from other donors' samples. This rearrangement joins TRBV9 to TRBJ2-1; D perhaps matches TRBD2 (5 bases). What was sequenced was naive CD8+ T cells from PBMCs. CDR3 amino acids: CASSGGPPLYEQFF. The CDR3 DNA is TGTGCCAGCAGCGGCGGGCCCCCTTTGTACGAGCAGTTCTTC.